The 5 T cell receptor beta chains listed next were all sequenced from one sample in a study of blood T cell repertoires in COVID-19. TCRdb's copy holds only in-frame clones and misses some; the assay was immunoSEQ multiplex PCR. The table includes fewer than 50,000 clones, about 86% detected once. Input material: peripheral blood. These receptor sequences come from a woman of 80 years or more with active or convalescent COVID-19.

The gene calls are TRBV27 and TRBJ2-2; unclear D gene. The germline V and J ends were trimmed by 0 bases and 7 bases, with 6 bases remaining between them. The V gene's germline CDR1 is MNHEY and CDR2 SMNVEV (reference sequence). This CDR3 region has 13 residues. The chain's CDR3 is CASSLSPYGELFF. The CDR3 DNA is TGTGCCAGCAGTTTATCCCCTTACGGGGAGCTGTTTTTT.

This chain uses TRBV28 with TRBJ1-5; D ambiguous. Germline V gene data show CDR1 as MDHEN and CDR2 as SYDVKM. The CDR3 runs to 17 residues. V lost 2 bases and J lost 2, with 16 bases in between. The CDR3 coding sequence is TGTGCCAGCAGTTTAGAATTGTTGCCGTCGGGCAATCAGCCCCAGCATTTT. Amino acid sequence: CASSLELLPSGNQPQHF.

The chain recombines TRBV9 with TRBJ1-3; the D is unclear. The germline V gene has CDR1 SGDLS and CDR2 YYNGEE. Trimming cost V 1 base and J 0 bases, with 5 bases left between them. The CDR3 loop spans 14 amino acids. In nucleotides, the CDR3 is TGTGCCAGCAGCGTAACTGCCTCTGGAAACACCATATATTTT. This codes for CASSVTASGNTIYF.

The chain recombines TRBV5-4 with TRBJ1-3, with D perhaps matching TRBD1 (5 bases). This CDR3 has 13 amino acids. Per the germline V gene, CDR1 is SGHNT and CDR2 is YYREEE (reference sequence). With 4 bases removed from V and 4 bases from J, the gap between germline ends came to 9 bases. This CDR3 reads CASSNRTGNTIYF. DNA of the CDR3: TGTGCCAGCAGCAATAGGACAGGAAACACCATATATTTT.

The chain joins TRBV28 to TRBJ1-1; 10 bases are a match to TRBD1. Germline V lookup: CDR1 MDHEN, CDR2 SYDVKM. The CDR3 spans 16 residues. With V trimmed by 5 bases and J by 5 bases, 11 bases remained unmatched. The CDR3 region has the DNA TGTGCCAGCAGTACCACCCGGACAGGGGGGAGGACTGAAGCTTTCTTT. It codes for CASSTTRTGGRTEAFF.